This T cell receptor beta chain originates from a study of blood T cell repertoires in COVID-19. Study details: The United States, Italy and Spain supplied acute and convalescent COVID-19 samples. Sample material is recorded as cDNA or gDNA derived from T cells, B-cell-depleted T cells, or PBMCs.

Followed longitudinally, the Seattle patients had been enrolled during active infection. Per the authors' pipeline: By means of reference gene primer amplification, nucleated cell counts were estimated. Repertoires were generated with immunoSEQ multiplex PCR, while TCRdb's copy carries only in-frame clones and drops some. That table furnishes V, J and clone size, whereas the DNA furnished D and trimming. The data show about 44,000 clones, roughly 92% seen once. This sequence was found in a man aged 50 or older with COVID-19, enrolled during active disease. Sequencing was performed on peripheral blood.

The CDR3 spells CASSPDRGRGLGSTDTQYF. The DNA for the CDR3 is TGCGCCAGCAGCCCGGACAGGGGCCGGGGTCTAGGAAGCACAGATACGCAGTATTTT. This chain links TRBV5-1 with TRBJ2-3; 9 nucleotides align to TRBD1. From germline, CDR1 is SGHRS and CDR2 YFSETQ. The CDR3 spans 19 residues. The junction had 15 bases not matched to a gene; V was cut back by 4 bases and J by 0 bases.